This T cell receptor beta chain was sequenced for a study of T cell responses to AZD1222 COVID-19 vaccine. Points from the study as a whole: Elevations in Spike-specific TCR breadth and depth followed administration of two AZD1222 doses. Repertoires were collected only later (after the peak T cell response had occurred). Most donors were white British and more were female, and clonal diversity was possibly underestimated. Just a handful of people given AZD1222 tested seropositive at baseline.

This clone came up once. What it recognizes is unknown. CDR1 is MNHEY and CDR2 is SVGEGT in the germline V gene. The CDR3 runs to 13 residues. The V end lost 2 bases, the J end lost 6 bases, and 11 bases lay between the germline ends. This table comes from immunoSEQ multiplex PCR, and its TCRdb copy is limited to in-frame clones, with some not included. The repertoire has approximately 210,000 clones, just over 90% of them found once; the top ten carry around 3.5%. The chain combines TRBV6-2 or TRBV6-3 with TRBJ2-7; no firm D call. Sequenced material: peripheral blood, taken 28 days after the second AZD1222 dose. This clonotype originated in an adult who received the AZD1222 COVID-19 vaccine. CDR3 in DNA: TGTGCCAGCAGTTACCCGGGTTGGCCCGAGCAGTACTTC. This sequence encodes CASSYPGWPEQYF.